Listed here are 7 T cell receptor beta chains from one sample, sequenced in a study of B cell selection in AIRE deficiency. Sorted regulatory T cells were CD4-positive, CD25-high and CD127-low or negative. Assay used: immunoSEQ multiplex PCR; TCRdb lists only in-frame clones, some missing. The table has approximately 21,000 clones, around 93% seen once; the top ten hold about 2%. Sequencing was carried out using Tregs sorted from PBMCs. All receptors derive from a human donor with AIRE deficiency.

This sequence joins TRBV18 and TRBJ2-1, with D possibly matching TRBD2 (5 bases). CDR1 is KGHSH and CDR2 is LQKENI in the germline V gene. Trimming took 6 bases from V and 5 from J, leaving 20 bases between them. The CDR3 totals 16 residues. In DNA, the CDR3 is TGTGCCAGCTCGCACCCTAGGTGGACTGCGAACAATGAGCAGTTCTTC. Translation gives CASSHPRWTANNEQFF.

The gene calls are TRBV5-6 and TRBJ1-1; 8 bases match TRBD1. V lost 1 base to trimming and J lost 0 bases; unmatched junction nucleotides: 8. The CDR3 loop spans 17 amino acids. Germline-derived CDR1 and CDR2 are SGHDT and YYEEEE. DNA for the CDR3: TGTGCCAGCAGCTTGAAGGTCAGGGGGCGGATGAACACTGAAGCTTTCTTT. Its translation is CASSLKVRGRMNTEAFF.

The CDR3 sequence is CSGGLAGNNEQFF. CDR3 in DNA: TGCAGCGGTGGACTAGCGGGGAACAATGAGCAGTTCTTC. V gene TRBV29-1 combines with J gene TRBJ2-1; 12 nucleotides align to TRBD2. The germline CDR1 and CDR2 sequences are SQVTM and ANQGSEA. The CDR3 length is 13 residues. The V and J ends lost 7 bases and 5 bases, in that order; junction bases with no gene match: 3.

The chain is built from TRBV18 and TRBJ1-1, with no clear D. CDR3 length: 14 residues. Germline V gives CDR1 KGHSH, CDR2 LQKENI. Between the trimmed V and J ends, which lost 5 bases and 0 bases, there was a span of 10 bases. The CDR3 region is CASSAAGVNTEAFF. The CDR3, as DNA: TGTGCCAGCTCAGCAGCCGGAGTGAACACTGAAGCTTTCTTT. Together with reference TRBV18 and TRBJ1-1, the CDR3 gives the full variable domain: NAGVMQNPRHLVRRRGQEARLRCSPMKGHSHVYWYRQLPEEGLKFMVYLQKENIIDESGMPKERFSAEFPKEGPSILRIQQVVRGDSAAYFCASSAAGVNTEAFFGQGTRLTVV.

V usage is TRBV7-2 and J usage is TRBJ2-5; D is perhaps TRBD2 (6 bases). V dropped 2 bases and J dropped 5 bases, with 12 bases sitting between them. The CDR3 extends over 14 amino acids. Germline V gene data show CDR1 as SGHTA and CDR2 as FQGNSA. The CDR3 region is CASSLQAGSETQYF. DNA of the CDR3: TGTGCCAGCAGCTTACAGGCGGGAAGCGAGACCCAGTACTTC.

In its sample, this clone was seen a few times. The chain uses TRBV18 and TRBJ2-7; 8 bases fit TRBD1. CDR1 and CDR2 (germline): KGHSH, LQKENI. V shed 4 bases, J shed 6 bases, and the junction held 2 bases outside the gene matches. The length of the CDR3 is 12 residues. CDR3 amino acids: CASSLDRGEQYF. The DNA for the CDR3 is TGTGCCAGCTCACTAGACAGGGGCGAGCAGTACTTC. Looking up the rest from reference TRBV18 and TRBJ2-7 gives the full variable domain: NAGVMQNPRHLVRRRGQEARLRCSPMKGHSHVYWYRQLPEEGLKFMVYLQKENIIDESGMPKERFSAEFPKEGPSILRIQQVVRGDSAAYFCASSLDRGEQYFGPGTRLTVT.

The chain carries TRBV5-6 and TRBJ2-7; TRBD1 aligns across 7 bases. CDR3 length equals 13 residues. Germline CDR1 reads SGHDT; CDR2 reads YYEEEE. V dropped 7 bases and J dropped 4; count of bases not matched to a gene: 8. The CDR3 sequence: CASARSGGYEQYF. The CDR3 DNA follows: TGTGCCAGCGCCCGCTCAGGGGGATACGAGCAGTACTTC.